Sequencing of this T cell receptor (beta chain) was carried out in a study of cytomegalovirus exposure and HLA in healthy donors. Overall study context: T cells numbering around 190 million yielded 100 million to 120 million unique TCR beta sequences in an earlier analysis.

The PCR had 60 Vbeta and 13 Jbeta primers. Sequenced by immunoSEQ multiplex PCR; TCRdb stores in-frame clones only, minus some. Here the sample spans fewer than 130,000 clones, more than 75% being singletons. The germline gives CDR1 SGHNT, CDR2 YYREEE (reference sequence). CDR3 length equals 15 residues. The junction had 3 bases not matched to a gene; V was cut back by 3 bases and J by 0 bases. The clonotype comes from a man in his forties in good health and CMV-seronegative. The V call is TRBV5-4, the J call TRBJ2-1, with 7 nucleotides matching TRBD2. Sequenced sample: PBMCs. For the CDR3, the DNA is TGTGCCAGCAGCTCAGCGGGGAGCTCCTACAATGAGCAGTTCTTC. Amino acids: CASSSAGSSYNEQFF. Using reference TRBV5-4 and TRBJ2-1 for the parts outside the CDR3, the full variable domain is ETGVTQSPTHLIKTRGQQVTLRCSSQSGHNTVSWYQQALGQGPQFIFQYYREEENGRGNFPPRFSGLQFPNYSSELNVNALELDDSALYLCASSSAGSSYNEQFFGPGTRLTVL.